This T cell receptor (beta chain) is drawn from a study of T cell responses to AZD1222 COVID-19 vaccine (dated by TCRdb to about 2021). Study-wide context: TCR sequencing covered 230 to 250 trial participants: 207 given two doses of AZD1222 and around 26 given two doses of MenACWY control vaccine. Trial participants were enrolled by age into subgroups of 18-55, 56-69 and 70-plus years, and approximately 150, 30 and 60 TCR-sequenced participants, respectively, were included in these subgroups. Here is what the overall study found, with its caveats: Vaccine-associated CD4 TCRs spanned the whole spike protein, with dominant responses in regions 160-218 and 743-854. Epitopes outside the regions mutated in the B.1.351 and B.1.1.7 variants were reportedly recognized by nearly half of the unique spike-specific TCRs. After two AZD1222 doses, spike-specific TCR breadth and depth were significantly higher than at day 0 and than in MenACWY recipients. No day 14 peak-response samples were available, so repertoires were characterized only after the peak T cell response. Most participants were white British and females outnumbered males, and the authors suggested that clonal diversity may have been underestimated. In the small 56-69-year group, the increase in depth fell short of significance, most likely because of low power. Conclusions about previously exposed vaccinees were limited because only a handful of AZD1222 recipients were SARS-CoV-2 seropositive at baseline.

Notes on this clone: No cognate antigen has been identified for it. There are no base qualities to consult, and no much larger clone falls within one base.

Including the terminal cysteine and phenylalanine, the CDR3 comprises 15 residues. The kept DNA is CDR3 alone, 45 bases in frame from the first base. Cut back by 3 bases and 4 bases, the V and J ends lie 13 bases apart. As encoded in the germline V gene (reference sequence), CDR1 is MNHEY while CDR2 is SMNVEV. The CDR3 regions of human TCRbeta chains were analyzed by immunosequencing. Under the source paper's analysis protocol: Repertoire TCRs were matched against a reference library of SARS-CoV-2-specific TCRs generated with the MIRA antigen-specificity platform. Breadth meant the fraction of unique TCRs that were SARS-CoV-2-associated, whereas depth meant the fraction of total T cells that were SARS-CoV-2-associated. Using the MIRA data, each spike-specific TCR was mapped to the spike region that the TCR reacts to and placed in a CD4 or CD8 class. Log10-transformed breadth and depth values were compared by one-way ANOVA with Sidak's multiple comparisons tests. TCRdb limited this immuneACCESS table to in-frame rearrangements with V and J called. A share of clones is missing; checked studies link under half to unresolved V genes, and the rest is unexplained. For V, J and clone size, that table is used; D and trimming come from the DNA. For this sample the table gives 170,000 or so clones, of which over 85% were detected only once. Together, the top ten hold around 0.98% of the sample.

What the time point label conveys for this sample: about 28 days (+/-7) after the second vaccine dose. Reading the label with the study, this specimen's treatment or condition is: meningococcal conjugate vaccine given as trial control. Vaccinee samples came from UK trials COV001 and COV002, including a single-blind randomized controlled phase 2/3 trial of AZD1222 (ChAdOx1 nCoV-19) in healthy adults. For TCRbeta chain sequencing, PBMC samples from trial participants were taken at day 0 and at day 28 after the second dose. The receptor chain draws on TRBV27 and TRBJ2-1, with no confidently assigned D gene. The sequencing here drew on peripheral blood, taken 28 days after the second dose of the MenACWY control vaccine. This TCR derives from an adult who received the MenACWY meningococcal vaccine as a control. For the CDR3, the sequence is CASSLWMGSYNEQFF. The nucleotide sequence reads as follows: TGTGCCAGCAGTTTGTGGATGGGGTCATACAATGAGCAGTTCTTC.